This TCR beta chain was sequenced during a study of T cells in Graves' hyperthyroidism and ophthalmopathy (dated by TCRdb to between 2018 and 2021). Broadly, across the study: Peripheral blood was collected at initial diagnosis, before any treatment. After sampling, hyperthyroidism patients received methimazole starting at 30 mg daily, and ophthalmopathy patients received high-dose intravenous methylprednisolone. In more than 5 Graves' hyperthyroidism patients, the study also compared T-cell repertoires from thyroid tissue with T-cell repertoires from blood. The 90 to 100 discovery patients were randomly split 7:3 into training and test sets. To identify TCR V-J signatures that set the groups apart, the researchers used a discovery cohort of about a hundred patients, made up of around 42 with Graves' ophthalmopathy and about 55 with stable Graves' hyperthyroidism. An independent validation cohort of around 19 hyperthyroidism patients and over 15 patients who later progressed to ophthalmopathy tested prospective prediction of ophthalmopathy. TCR Vbeta CDR3 sequencing of 140 or so peripheral blood samples (43 ophthalmopathy, 75 to 80 hyperthyroidism and some 17 progressor patients) is reported in the paper.

A word on this clonotype: Its antigen is not yet known. Within one base of it there is no much larger clone, and no base qualities were kept.

Amplification of TCR beta CDR3 regions was carried out from RNA transcripts. The first round of RT-PCR for the TCR CDR3 was performed with the HTBI primer set and the Qiagen OneStep RT-PCR kit. Libraries were constructed in a second round of multiplex PCR, after which size selection and purification were performed. The libraries were sequenced on an Illumina HiSeq2000 using paired-end 100 bp reads. As for the authors' bioinformatics: Raw data were processed with SOAPnuke, discarding reads with adapters, uncalled bases, mean Phred below 15, or no exact constant-primer or identifier match. High-quality paired reads were merged with COPE v1.2.5, and unique nucleotide sequences were defined as clonotypes. Clonotypes were aligned to IMGT TRBV, TRBD and TRBJ reference segments using MiTCR v1.1. The analysis was restricted to V-J combinations with a frequency above 0.0001, which together covered over 99% of the repertoires. A TCS score was defined as the ratio of F50 (clonal expansion) to E x V (chaos), with BLOSUM62-based TCRdist applied between CDR3 peptides within each V-J. Welch's t-statistics and random forest reduced 450 to 600 V-J features to under 15, which were used in a naive Bayes classifier (R e1071). TCRdb reran the public reads through fastp at Q25 and MiXCR, keeping productive beta chains. Rows merge per CDR3 protein into single entries with the most common DNA and genes. The V and J calls here are based on TCRdb, not the publication. For this sample the table gives about 260,000 distinct CDR3 sequences, of which over 20% were detected only once. Jointly, the top ten make up roughly 60% of the sample.

The paper as a whole reports these results and caveats: In validation, progression to ophthalmopathy was predicted by the model with 70.59% sensitivity and around 76% specificity, a median of 6.5 months before onset. No statistical method was used to set the sample size in advance, and investigators knew the group allocation. A model built on a 13 V-J signature distinguished ophthalmopathy from stable hyperthyroidism, reaching roughly 88% sensitivity and 81.08% specificity in cross-validation and 80%/75% in testing. Most expanded thyroid clonotypes (frequency above 0.001) were also detected in blood, suggesting blood repertoires may reflect thyroid immune responses.

In the ophthalmopathy patients, disease was moderately to severely active, with a Clinical Activity Score of 3 or more, a NOSPECS grade of 4 or more, and a duration of less than 3 months. Any patient with an uncontrolled infection, another autoimmune disease, pregnancy or lactation was excluded. Diagnoses were established on the basis of clinical symptoms, serum thyroxine and TRAb, thyroid ultrasound, and orbital computed tomography. Ficoll-Paque density gradient centrifugation was used to isolate PBMCs from under 11 ml of fresh peripheral blood. Total RNA was extracted using Trizol reagent, and RNA quality was assessed on an Agilent 2100 Bioanalyzer. CDR1 and CDR2 (MNHNS, SASEGT) derive from the germline V gene. The CDR3 has 18 amino acids, counting the end cysteine and phenylalanine. Of all the DNA, just the CDR3 is kept, 54 bases in frame from base 1. The germline V and J ends show losses of 6 bases and 1 base respectively, and no gene match explains 10 bases of the junction.

The sample consisted of blood. The chain couples TRBV6-1 to TRBJ2-3, with 13 central nucleotides matching TRBD2. The origin of this receptor is a man aged 25 to 40 with Graves' ophthalmopathy. The CDR3 reads CASSRGLAGVYGTDTQYF. The nucleotides are TGTGCCAGCAGCCGAGGACTAGCGGGAGTGTATGGCACAGATACGCAGTATTTT.